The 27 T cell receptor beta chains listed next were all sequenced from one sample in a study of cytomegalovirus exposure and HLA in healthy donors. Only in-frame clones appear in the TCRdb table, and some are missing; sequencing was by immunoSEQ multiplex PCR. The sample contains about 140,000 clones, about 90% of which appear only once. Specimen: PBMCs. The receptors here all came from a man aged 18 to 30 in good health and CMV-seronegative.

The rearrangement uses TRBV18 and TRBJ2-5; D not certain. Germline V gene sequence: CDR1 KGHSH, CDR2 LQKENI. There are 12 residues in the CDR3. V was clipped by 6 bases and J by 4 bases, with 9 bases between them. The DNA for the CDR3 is TGTGCCAGCTCGCTCCCCGGAGAGACCCAGTACTTC. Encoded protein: CASSLPGETQYF.

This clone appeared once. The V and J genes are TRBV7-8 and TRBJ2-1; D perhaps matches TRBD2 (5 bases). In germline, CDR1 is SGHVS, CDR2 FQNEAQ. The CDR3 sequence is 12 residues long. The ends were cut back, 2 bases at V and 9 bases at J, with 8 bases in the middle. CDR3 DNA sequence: TGTGCCAGCAGCTTACTAGCTATTGAGCAGTTCTTC. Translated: CASSLLAIEQFF.

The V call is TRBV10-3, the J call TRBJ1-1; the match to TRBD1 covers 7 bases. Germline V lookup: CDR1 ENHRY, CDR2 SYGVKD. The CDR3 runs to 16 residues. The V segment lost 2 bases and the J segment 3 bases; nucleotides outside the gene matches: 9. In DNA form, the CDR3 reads TGTGCCATCAGTGAGCTCCGACAGGGAGTTTACACTGAAGCTTTCTTT. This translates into CAISELRQGVYTEAFF.

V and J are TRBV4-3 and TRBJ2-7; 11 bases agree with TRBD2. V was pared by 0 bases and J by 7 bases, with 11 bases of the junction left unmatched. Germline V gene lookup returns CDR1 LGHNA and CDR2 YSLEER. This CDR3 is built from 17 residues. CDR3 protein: CASSQEQNTGLAGEQYF. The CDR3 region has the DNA TGCGCCAGCAGCCAAGAACAGAATACTGGACTAGCGGGTGAGCAGTACTTC.

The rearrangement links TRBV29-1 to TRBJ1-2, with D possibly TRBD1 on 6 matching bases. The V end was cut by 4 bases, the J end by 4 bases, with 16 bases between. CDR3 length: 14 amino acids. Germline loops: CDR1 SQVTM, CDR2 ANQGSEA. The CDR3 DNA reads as TGCAGCGTTGTTCAGGGGAGTTTCTCCTATGGCTACACCTTC. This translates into CSVVQGSFSYGYTF.

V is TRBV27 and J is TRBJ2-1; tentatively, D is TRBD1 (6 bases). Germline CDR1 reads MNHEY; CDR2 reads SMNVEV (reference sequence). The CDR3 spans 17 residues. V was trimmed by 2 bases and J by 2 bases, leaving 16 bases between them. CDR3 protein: CASSLIASPGAYNEQFF. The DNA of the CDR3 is TGTGCCAGCAGTTTAATCGCTTCTCCAGGGGCCTACAATGAGCAGTTCTTC.

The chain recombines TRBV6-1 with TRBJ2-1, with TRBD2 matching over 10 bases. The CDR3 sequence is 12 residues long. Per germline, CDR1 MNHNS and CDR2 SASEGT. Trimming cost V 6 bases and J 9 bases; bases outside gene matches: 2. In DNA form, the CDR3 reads TGTGCCAGCAGAGCGGGAGGGGGTGAGCAGTTCTTC. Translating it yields CASRAGGGEQFF.

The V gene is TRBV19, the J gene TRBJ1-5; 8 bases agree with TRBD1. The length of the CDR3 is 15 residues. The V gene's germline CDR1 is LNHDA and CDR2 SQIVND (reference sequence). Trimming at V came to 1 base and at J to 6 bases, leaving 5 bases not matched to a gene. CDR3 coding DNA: TGTGCCAGTAGTATAGCCGGGACAGGAGTTCAGCCCCAGCATTTT. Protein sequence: CASSIAGTGVQPQHF.

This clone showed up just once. The CDR3 nucleotides are TGTGCCAGCAGCAGTTACAGGGGGAGGGATGAAAAACTGTTTTTT. The encoded protein is CASSSYRGRDEKLFF. V gene TRBV5-6 combines with J gene TRBJ1-4, with 8 bases that match TRBD1. V lost 4 bases and J lost 6; bases outside the gene matches: 8. Germline loops: CDR1 SGHDT, CDR2 YYEEEE. This CDR3 has 15 residues.

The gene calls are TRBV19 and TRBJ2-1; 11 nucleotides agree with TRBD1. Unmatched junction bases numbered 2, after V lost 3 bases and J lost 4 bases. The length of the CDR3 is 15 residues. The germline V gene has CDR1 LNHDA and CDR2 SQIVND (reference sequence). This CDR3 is CASSMGQGVYNEQFF. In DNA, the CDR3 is TGTGCCAGTAGTATGGGACAGGGGGTTTACAATGAGCAGTTCTTC.

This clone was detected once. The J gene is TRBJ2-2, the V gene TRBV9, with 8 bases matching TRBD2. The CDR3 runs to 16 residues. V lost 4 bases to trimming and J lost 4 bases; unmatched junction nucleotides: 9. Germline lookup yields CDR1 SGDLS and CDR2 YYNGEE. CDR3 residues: CASSPYGGESTGELFF. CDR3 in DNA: TGTGCCAGCAGCCCCTACGGGGGGGAGTCCACCGGGGAGCTGTTTTTT.

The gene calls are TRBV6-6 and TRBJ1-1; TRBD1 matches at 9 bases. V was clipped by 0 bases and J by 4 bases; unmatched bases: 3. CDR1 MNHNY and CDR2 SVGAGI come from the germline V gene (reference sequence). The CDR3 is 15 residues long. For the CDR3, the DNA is TGTGCCAGCAGTTACTCGGGACAGGGTGGCACTGAAGCTTTCTTT. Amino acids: CASSYSGQGGTEAFF.

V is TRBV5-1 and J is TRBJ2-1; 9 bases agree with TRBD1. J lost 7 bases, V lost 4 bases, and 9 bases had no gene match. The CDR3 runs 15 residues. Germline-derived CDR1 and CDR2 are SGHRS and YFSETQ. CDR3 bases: TGCGCCAGCAGCGCATGGGACAGGGTAAGAAATGAGCAGTTCTTC. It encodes CASSAWDRVRNEQFF. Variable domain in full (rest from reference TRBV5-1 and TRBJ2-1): KAGVTQTPRYLIKTRGQQVTLSCSPISGHRSVSWYQQTPGQGLQFLFEYFSETQRNKGNFPGRFSGRQFSNSRSEMNVSTLELGDSALYLCASSAWDRVRNEQFFGPGTRLTVL.

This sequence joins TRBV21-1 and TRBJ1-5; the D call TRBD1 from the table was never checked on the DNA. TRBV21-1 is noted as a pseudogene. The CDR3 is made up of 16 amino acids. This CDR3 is CASSNKKGQGNQPQHF. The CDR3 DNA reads TGTGCCAGCAGCAATAAAAAGGGACAGGGTAACCAGCCCCAGCATTTT.

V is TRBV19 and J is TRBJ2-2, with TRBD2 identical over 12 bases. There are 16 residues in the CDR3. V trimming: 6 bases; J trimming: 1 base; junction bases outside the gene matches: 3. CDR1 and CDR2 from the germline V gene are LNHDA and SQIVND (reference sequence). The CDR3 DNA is TGTGCCAGTAGGACTAGCGGGGGACGGAACACCGGGGAGCTGTTTTTT. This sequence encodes CASRTSGGRNTGELFF.

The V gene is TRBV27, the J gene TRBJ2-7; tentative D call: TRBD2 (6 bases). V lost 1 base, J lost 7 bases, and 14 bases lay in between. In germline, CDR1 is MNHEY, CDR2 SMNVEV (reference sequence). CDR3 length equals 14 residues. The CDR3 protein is CASSLFWGDREQYF. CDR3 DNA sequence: TGTGCCAGCAGTTTATTCTGGGGGGATAGGGAGCAGTACTTC.

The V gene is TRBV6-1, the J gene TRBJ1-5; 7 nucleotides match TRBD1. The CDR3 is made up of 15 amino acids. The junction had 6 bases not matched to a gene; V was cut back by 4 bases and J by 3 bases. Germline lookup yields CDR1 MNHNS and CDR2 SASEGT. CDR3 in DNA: TGTGCCAGCAGTGGAAGTGGGACAGTCAATCAGCCCCAGCATTTT. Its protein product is CASSGSGTVNQPQHF.

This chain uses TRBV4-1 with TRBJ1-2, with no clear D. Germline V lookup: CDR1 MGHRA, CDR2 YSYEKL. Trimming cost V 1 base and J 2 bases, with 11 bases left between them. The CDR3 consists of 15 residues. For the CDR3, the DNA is TGCGCCAGCAGCCAAGTTCTGGAGGAAAACTATGGCTACACCTTC. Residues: CASSQVLEENYGYTF.

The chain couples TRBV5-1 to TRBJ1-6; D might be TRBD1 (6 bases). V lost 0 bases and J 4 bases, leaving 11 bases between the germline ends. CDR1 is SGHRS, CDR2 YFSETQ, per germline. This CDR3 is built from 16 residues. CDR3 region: CASSLAGDTYNSPLHF. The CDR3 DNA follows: TGCGCCAGCAGCTTGGCAGGGGATACGTATAATTCACCCCTCCACTTT.

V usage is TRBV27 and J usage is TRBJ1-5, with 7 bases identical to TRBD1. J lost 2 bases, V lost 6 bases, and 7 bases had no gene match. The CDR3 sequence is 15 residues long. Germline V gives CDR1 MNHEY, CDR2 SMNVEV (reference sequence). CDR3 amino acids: CASRGTVGGNQPQHF. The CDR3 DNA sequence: TGTGCCAGCAGGGGGACAGTTGGGGGCAATCAGCCCCAGCATTTT.

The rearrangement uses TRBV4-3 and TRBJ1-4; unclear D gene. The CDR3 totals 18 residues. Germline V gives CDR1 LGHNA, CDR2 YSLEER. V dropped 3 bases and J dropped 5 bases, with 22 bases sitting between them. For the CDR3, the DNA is TGCGCCAGCAGCCACAGATGGTTACCTTCGGGGATCAATGAAAAACTGTTTTTT. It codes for CASSHRWLPSGINEKLFF.

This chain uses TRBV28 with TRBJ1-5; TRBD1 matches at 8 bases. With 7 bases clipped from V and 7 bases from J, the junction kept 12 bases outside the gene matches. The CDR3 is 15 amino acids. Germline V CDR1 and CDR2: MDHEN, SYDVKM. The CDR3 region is CASTSMDRVVQPQHF. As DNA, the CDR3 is TGTGCCAGCACCTCCATGGACAGGGTGGTACAGCCCCAGCATTTT.

The CDR3 bases are TGTGCCAGCAGGGGGCCCTACACGGATGGCTACACCTTC. Amino acid sequence: CASRGPYTDGYTF. The chain employs TRBV6-5 and TRBJ1-2, with TRBD1 as a possible D gene (5 bases). The CDR3 loop spans 13 amino acids. V lost 6 bases and J 6 bases, leaving 14 bases between the germline ends. Looked up from germline, CDR1 is MNHEY and CDR2 is SVGAGI.

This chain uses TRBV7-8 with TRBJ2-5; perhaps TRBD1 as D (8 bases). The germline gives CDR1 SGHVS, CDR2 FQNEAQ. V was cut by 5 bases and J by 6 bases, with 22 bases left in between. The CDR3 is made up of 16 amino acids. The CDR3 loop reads CASSPRGGDRIKTQYF. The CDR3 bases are TGTGCCAGCAGCCCTAGGGGGGGGGACAGGATAAAGACCCAGTACTTC.

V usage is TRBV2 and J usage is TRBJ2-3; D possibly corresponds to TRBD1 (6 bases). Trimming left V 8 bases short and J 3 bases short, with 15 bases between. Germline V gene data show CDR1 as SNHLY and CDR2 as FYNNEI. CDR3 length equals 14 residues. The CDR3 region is CASGRQVRTDTQYF. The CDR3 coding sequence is TGTGCCAGCGGCCGACAGGTTCGTACAGATACGCAGTATTTT.

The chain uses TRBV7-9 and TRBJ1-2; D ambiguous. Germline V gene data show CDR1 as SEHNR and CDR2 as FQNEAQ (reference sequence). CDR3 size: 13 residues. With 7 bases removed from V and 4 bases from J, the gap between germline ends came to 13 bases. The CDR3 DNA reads TGTGCCAGCATTCGGGAGATGGGCTATGGCTACACCTTC. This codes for CASIREMGYGYTF.

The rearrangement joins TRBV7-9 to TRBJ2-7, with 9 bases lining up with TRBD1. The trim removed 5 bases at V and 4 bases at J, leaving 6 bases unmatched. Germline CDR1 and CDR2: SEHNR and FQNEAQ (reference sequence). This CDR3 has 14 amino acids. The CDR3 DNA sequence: TGTGCCAGCAGCCCCCGGGACAGGGCGTACGAGCAGTACTTC. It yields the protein CASSPRDRAYEQYF.